This TCR beta chain came from a study of neoadjuvant nivolumab and ipilimumab in lung cancer (dated by TCRdb to about 2020). Looking at the study overall: In the NEOSTAR trial, nivolumab was administered intravenously at 3 mg/kg on days 1, 15 and 29, and the combination arm also received ipilimumab 1 mg/kg on day 1 only. In the trial, 45 or so patients with operable NSCLC were treated, of whom around 23 were randomized to nivolumab monotherapy and about 21 to nivolumab plus ipilimumab. The primary endpoint of the trial was the rate of major pathologic response (MPR) in the intention-to-treat population of each study arm. Matched pretherapy and resected tumor pairs were analyzed for seven patients: four treated with nivolumab and three with nivolumab plus ipilimumab. The study compared TCR repertoires in pretherapy (baseline) peripheral blood with TCR repertoires in tumors resected at surgery after neoadjuvant immune checkpoint blockade. Paper-wide results and their limitations: From pretherapy to surgery, increases in tumor T-cell richness and clonality were observed in three of three dual-therapy tumors but in only two of four nivolumab-treated tumors. Compared with tumor-adjacent uninvolved lung, resected tumors had greater TCR richness and clonality, and increases showed up in more of the dual-therapy-treated tumors. Richness in tumors resected after neoadjuvant therapy showed a positive correlation with pretherapy blood TCR richness (Spearman R of about 0.82). A small number of samples was subjected to TCR sequencing. There was no significant correlation between TCR clonality and pathologic tumor regression, and just a single major-pathologic-response sample was available for the clonality-regression analysis.

To prepare the library, the immunoSEQ multiplex PCR assay was applied. On the study's bioinformatics: Repertoires were summarized by richness and clonality, and significantly expanded and contracted clones were identified between pre- and post-therapy samples. TCRdb's version of the immuneACCESS table is confined to in-frame rearrangements and falls short of the full clone set. An unresolved V gene accounts for under half of the shortfall where checked; the remainder is of unknown origin. Clone size and V and J calls were adopted from that table, with D and trimming inferred from the DNA. This sample lists fewer than 25,000 clones; more than 65% were detected once. Under 30% of the sample is in the top ten clones. A word on this clone: Its binding antigen is unknown. Base quality data are lacking; no much larger clone is found one base away.

The time point label, read with the paper, signifies: pretherapy, before neoadjuvant immune checkpoint inhibitors. Samples came from the phase 2 randomized NEOSTAR trial, which tested neoadjuvant nivolumab or nivolumab plus ipilimumab followed by surgery in operable NSCLC. The sequence came from an adult with non-small cell lung cancer. Sequencing used peripheral blood, obtained before neoadjuvant nivolumab, alone or with ipilimumab.

CDR3 loop: CASSPSGGFAGANVLTF. The nucleotides read TGTGCCAGCTCACCATCAGGGGGGTTTGCTGGGGCCAACGTCCTGACTTTC. The chain joins TRBV18 to TRBJ2-6, with a weak D call of TRBD1 (7 bases match). Trimming at the junction amounts to 2 bases on V and 2 bases on J, and the germline ends lie 13 bases apart. Taken from cysteine to phenylalanine, the CDR3 has 17 residues. Only the CDR3 DNA stays, 51 bases, in frame from base 1. CDR1 and CDR2, per the germline V gene, are KGHSH and LQKENI.